A selection of T cell receptor beta chains follows, all from one sample in a study of OX40 agonist ivuxolimab in advanced cancers. Produced via immunoSEQ multiplex PCR; TCRdb's table is partial and in-frame only. The sample lists tens of thousands of clones; about 92% were seen once. The sample consisted of CD4+ or CD8+ T cells sorted from blood, taken in a trial of the OX40 agonist ivuxolimab. The source of these receptors is an adult with an advanced solid tumor such as melanoma, head and neck, liver or kidney cancer. The CDR3 runs from the conserved cysteine through the conserved F or W. A D gene is named only where the DNA matches it firmly. Clone size is not always given. Where it is, it says once, few, many or a class for expanded clones.

J gene	D gene	V gene	clone size	CDR3 protein	CDR3 DNA
TRBJ2-5	TRBD2	TRBV27	.	CASSLSSGSQETQYF	TGTGCCAGCAGTCTGAGTAGCGGGAGTCAAGAGACCCAGTACTTC
TRBJ2-7	TRBD2	TRBV4-1	.	CASSQEGPSGFYEQYF	TGCGCCAGCAGCCAAGAGGGGCCTAGCGGGTTCTACGAGCAGTACTTC
TRBJ2-5	.	TRBV15	.	CATSRTDGETQYF	TGTGCCACCAGCAGGACGGACGGGGAGACCCAGTACTTC
TRBJ2-2	.	TRBV27	.	CASSLPWGDGELFF	TGTGCCAGCAGTTTACCCTGGGGGGACGGGGAGCTGTTTTTT
TRBJ2-3	TRBD2	TRBV11-2	.	CASSLPAGGVDTQYF	TGTGCCAGCAGCTTACCAGCGGGAGGTGTAGATACGCAGTATTTT
TRBJ1-2	.	TRBV30	.	CACASEDNYGYTF	TGTGCCTGCGCGTCTGAGGATAACTATGGCTACACCTTC
TRBJ1-2	.	TRBV7-9	medium-sized	CASSRSPRFWYGYTF	TGTGCCAGCAGCCGATCCCCCAGGTTTTGGTATGGCTACACCTTC
TRBJ1-3	TRBD1	TRBV4-3	.	CASSQGTGGNTIYF	TGCGCCAGCAGCCAAGGGACAGGGGGAAACACCATATATTTT
TRBJ2-1	.	TRBV2	once	CASSLLGERNEQFF	TGTGCCAGCAGCCTACTAGGGGAGAGGAATGAGCAGTTCTTC
TRBJ2-1	TRBD2	TRBV7-3	.	CASSLVAGNNEQFF	TGTGCCAGCAGCTTAGTAGCGGGAAACAATGAGCAGTTCTTC
TRBJ2-5	TRBD2	TRBV27	.	CASSFSGWETQYF	TGTGCCAGCAGTTTTAGCGGGTGGGAGACCCAGTACTTC
TRBJ2-1	TRBD2	TRBV4-3	.	CASSHRIAGESYNEQFF	TGCGCCAGCAGCCACCGGATAGCGGGGGAATCCTACAATGAGCAGTTCTTC
TRBJ1-6	.	TRBV29-1	.	CSELALGESNSPLHF	TGCAGCGAACTCGCCCTCGGGGAGTCCAATTCACCCCTCCACTTT
TRBJ2-1	.	TRBV5-6	.	CASSFIGNEQFF	TGTGCCAGCAGCTTTATTGGGAATGAGCAGTTCTTC
TRBJ1-1	TRBD1	TRBV15	once	CATSRGQGVTEAFF	TGTGCCACCAGCAGAGGGCAGGGGGTCACTGAAGCTTTCTTT
TRBJ1-2	.	TRBV9	few	CASSVETNYGYTF	TGTGCCAGCAGCGTAGAGACTAACTATGGCTACACCTTC
TRBJ2-7	TRBD2	TRBV5-4	.	CASSFGTSGASYEQYF	TGTGCCAGCAGCTTCGGGACTAGCGGAGCAAGCTACGAGCAGTACTTC
TRBJ2-7	.	TRBV28	.	CASSVRGTYEQYF	TGTGCCAGCAGCGTCAGGGGCACCTACGAGCAGTACTTC
TRBJ2-7	.	TRBV19	.	CASSIGGSYEQYF	TGTGCCAGTAGTATCGGAGGCTCCTACGAGCAGTACTTC
TRBJ2-1	.	TRBV9	.	CASSVGGELNNEQFF	TGTGCCAGCAGCGTTGGAGGGGAACTAAACAATGAGCAGTTCTTC
TRBJ1-1	.	TRBV5-6	.	CASSYPGGGTEAFF	TGTGCCAGCAGTTACCCGGGAGGGGGCACTGAAGCTTTCTTT
TRBJ1-5	TRBD1	TRBV7-9	.	CASSLGDRNQPQHF	TGTGCCAGCAGCTTGGGGGACAGGAATCAGCCCCAGCATTTT
TRBJ2-3	TRBD2	TRBV30	.	CAWKVGIAGGLSTDTQYF	TGTGCCTGGAAAGTCGGCATTGCGGGGGGCCTTAGCACAGATACGCAGTATTTT
TRBJ1-2	.	TRBV9	once	CASSVGSLPHNYGYTF	TGTGCCAGCAGCGTAGGGTCACTTCCCCATAACTATGGCTACACCTTC